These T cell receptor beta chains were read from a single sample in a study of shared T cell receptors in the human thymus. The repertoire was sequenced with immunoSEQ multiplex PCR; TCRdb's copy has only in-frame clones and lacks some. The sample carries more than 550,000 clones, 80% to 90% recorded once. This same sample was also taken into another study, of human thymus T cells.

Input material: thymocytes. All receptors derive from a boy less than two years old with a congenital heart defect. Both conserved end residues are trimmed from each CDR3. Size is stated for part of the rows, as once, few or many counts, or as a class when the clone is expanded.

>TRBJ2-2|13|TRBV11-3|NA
ASSEGQRHTGELF
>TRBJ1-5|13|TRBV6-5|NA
ASSYSTGKDQPQH
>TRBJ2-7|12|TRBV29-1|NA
SVEESGQTYEQY
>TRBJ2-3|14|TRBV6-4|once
ASSPSSGGATDTQY
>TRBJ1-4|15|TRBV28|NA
ASSWTGRQSTNEKLF
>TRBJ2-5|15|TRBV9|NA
ASSPSGGQVMKETQY
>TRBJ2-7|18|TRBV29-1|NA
SVCPTWLAGDTAPNYEQY
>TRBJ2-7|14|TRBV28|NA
ASSSNRDSLSYEQY
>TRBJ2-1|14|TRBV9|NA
ASSVDGAGGYNEQF
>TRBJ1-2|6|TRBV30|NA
AWSETG
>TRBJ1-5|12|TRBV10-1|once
ASNPQGSDQPQH
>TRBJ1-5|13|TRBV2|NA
ASSETVTAGQPQH
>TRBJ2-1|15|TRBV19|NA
ASSKGLAGGEHNEQF
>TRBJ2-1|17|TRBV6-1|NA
ASSEFGQGNKISYNEQF
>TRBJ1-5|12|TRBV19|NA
ASSPRQLNQPQH
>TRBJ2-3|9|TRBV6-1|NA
ASCGADTQY
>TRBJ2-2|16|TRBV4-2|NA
ASSQETSGGHNTGELF
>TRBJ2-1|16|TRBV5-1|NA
ASSLVDRLAAGYNEQF
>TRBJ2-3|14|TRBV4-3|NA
ASSQVSGGPRDTQY
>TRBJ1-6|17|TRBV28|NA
ASIRTLPRDTHKNSPLH
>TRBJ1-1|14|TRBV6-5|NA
ASSYSGDRGPGEAF
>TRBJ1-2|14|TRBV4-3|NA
ASGQVATGTAYGYT
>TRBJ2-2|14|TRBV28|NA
ASSPRLSWATGELF
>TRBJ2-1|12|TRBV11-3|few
ASSVGLAGTRQF
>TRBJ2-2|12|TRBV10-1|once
ASTIAGGTGELF
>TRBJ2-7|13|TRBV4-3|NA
ASSHGLAEIYEQY
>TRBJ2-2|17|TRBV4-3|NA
ASSQDCRAGGPRTGELF
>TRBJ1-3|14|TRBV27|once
ASKEQGRSSGNTIY
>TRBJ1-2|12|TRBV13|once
ASSHGGEGAGYT
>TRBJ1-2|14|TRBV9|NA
ASSARTGGAYYGYT
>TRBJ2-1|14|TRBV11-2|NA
ASSLERTSRYNEQF
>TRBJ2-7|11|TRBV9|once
ASSDRDSHEQY
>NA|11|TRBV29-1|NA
SVETGIAGTQY
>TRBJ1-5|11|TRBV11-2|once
ASSGTVNQPQH
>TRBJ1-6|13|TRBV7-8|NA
ASSTRGFLHSPLH
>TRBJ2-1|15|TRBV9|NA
ASSPPERVGPNNEQF
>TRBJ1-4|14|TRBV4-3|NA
ASSQESERSYEKLF
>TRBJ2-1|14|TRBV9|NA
ASTQGREERNNEQF
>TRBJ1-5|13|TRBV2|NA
ASRGNRPGNQPQH
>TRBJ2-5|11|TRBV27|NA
ASSTSREETQY
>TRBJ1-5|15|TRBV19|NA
ASSIKPGDYSNQPQH
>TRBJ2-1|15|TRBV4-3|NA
ASSQDRGTSSYNEQF
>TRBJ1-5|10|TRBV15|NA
ATRGLGQPQH
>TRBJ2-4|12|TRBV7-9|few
ASSLIQAKNIQY
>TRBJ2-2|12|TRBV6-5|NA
ASRPQTNTGELF
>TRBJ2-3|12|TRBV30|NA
AWAIAASTDTQY
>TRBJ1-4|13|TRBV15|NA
ATSNPTGIEEKLF
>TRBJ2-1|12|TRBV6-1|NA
ASTDSEQYNEQF
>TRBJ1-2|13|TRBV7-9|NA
ASSCRGQGAHGYT
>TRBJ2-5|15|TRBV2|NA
ASSEIPPRRYQETQY
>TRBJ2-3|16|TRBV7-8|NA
ASSRISRTGLGTDTQY
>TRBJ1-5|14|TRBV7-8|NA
ASSLEREDRGQPQH
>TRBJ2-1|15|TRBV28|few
ASSPRSPGLLHNEQF
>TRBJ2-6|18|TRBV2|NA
ASSEAARVESNSGANVLT